The sequence of this T cell receptor beta chain was determined in a study of regulatory T cells in long-lasting Graves disease. Study-level background: Persistent cases were those of Graves' disease that involved over 5 years of antithyroid drugs with positive TSH receptor antibodies.

Time point in this sample: persistent/refractory GD, antithyroid drugs over 5 years with positive TRAb. PBMCs were the source of the RNA used for TCR sequencing. This clonotype was seen more than once but under ten times. CDR1 is LNHNV and CDR2 is YYDKDF in the germline V gene (reference sequence). Trimming cost V 0 bases and J 5 bases, with 4 bases left between them. The CDR3 has 12 residues. Through Arm-PCR of CDR3 regions and iRepertoire HTBI primers, TCR beta libraries were built. TCRdb processed the multiplex PCR reads anew with MiXCR; each CDR3 protein has one entry. In the table there are roughly 300,000 distinct CDR3 sequences, around 23% of which are singletons.

This material consisted of peripheral blood mononuclear cells (PBMCs), taken when the disease was refractory, from a patient treated with antithyroid drugs. This chain joins TRBV15 and TRBJ2-5; no clear D. The receptor was isolated from a female donor with Graves disease. This CDR3 is CATSREWETQYF. The CDR3 DNA reads as TGTGCCACCAGCAGAGAGTGGGAGACCCAGTACTTC.